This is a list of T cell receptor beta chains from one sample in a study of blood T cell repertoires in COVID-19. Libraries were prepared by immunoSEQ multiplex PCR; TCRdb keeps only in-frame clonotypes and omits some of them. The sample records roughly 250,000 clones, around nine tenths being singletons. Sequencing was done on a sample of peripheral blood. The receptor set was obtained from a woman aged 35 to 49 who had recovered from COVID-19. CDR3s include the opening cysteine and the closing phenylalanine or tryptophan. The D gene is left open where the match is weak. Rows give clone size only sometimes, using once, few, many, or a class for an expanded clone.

TGTGCCAGCAGTTCCCCACAGGGGATGGACGAGCAGTACTTC,CASSSPQGMDEQYF,TRBJ2-7,once,TRBV6-5,TRBD1
TGTGCCAGCAGTCCCTCGGGGACAGGGGGCGCTGAGCAGTTCTTC,CASSPSGTGGAEQFF,TRBJ2-1,NA,TRBV28,TRBD1
TGTGCCTGGAGGGGCAGGGGTTTTAATCAGCCCCAGCATTTT,CAWRGRGFNQPQHF,TRBJ1-5,NA,TRBV30,NA
TGTGCCAGCAGCCAAGCTAATCTGGGGCTGAACTATGGCTACACCTTC,CASSQANLGLNYGYTF,TRBJ1-2,NA,TRBV3-1/TRBV3-2,NA
TGCGCCAGCAGCACAACCCACAGGGGACGGACTGAAGCTTTCTTT,CASSTTHRGRTEAFF,TRBJ1-1,NA,TRBV5-1,TRBD1
TGCGCCAGCAGCCAGACAGGACAGTTGACCTACGAGCAGTACTTC,CASSQTGQLTYEQYF,TRBJ2-7,NA,TRBV5-1,NA
TGTGCCAGCCGAGGAGCCGGGACAGGGTCTTTCCACGAGCAGTACTTC,CASRGAGTGSFHEQYF,TRBJ2-7,once,TRBV3-1/TRBV3-2,TRBD1
TGTGCCAGCAGCAAACGGAGGTCCTACGAGCAGTACTTC,CASSKRRSYEQYF,TRBJ2-7,NA,TRBV7-2,NA
TGTGCCAGCTCTCGTAGCACTGGGGCCAACGTCCTGACTTTC,CASSRSTGANVLTF,TRBJ2-6,NA,TRBV18,NA
TGTGCCAGCAGTCTGAGTATCAAAAACATTCAGTACTTC,CASSLSIKNIQYF,TRBJ2-4,NA,TRBV28,NA
TGTGCCACCACCGGCAGGAAATTGTTCTACAATGAGCAGTTCTTC,CATTGRKLFYNEQFF,TRBJ2-1,NA,TRBV24-1,NA
TGTGCCAGTTCGACTAGCAGGAACACCGGGGAGCTGTTTTTT,CASSTSRNTGELFF,TRBJ2-2,NA,TRBV19,TRBD2
TGTGCCAGCAGCCGAGGGATCCAAGAGACCCAGTACTTC,CASSRGIQETQYF,TRBJ2-5,NA,TRBV28,NA
TGTGCCAGCAGCCAAGGACAGCAGCAAGAGACCCAGTACTTC,CASSQGQQQETQYF,TRBJ2-5,few,TRBV28,NA
TGTGCCTGGAGCGAGCCCGGACAGGGGTTTGATTCACCCCTCCACTTT,CAWSEPGQGFDSPLHF,TRBJ1-6,NA,TRBV30,TRBD1
TGTGCCAGCAGCCAAGATTTGCCGGTAGATACGCAGTATTTT,CASSQDLPVDTQYF,TRBJ2-3,NA,TRBV14,NA
TGTGCCAGCAGTTCGGGGGAGTTCCCTAATCAGCCCCAGCATTTT,CASSSGEFPNQPQHF,TRBJ1-5,NA,TRBV6-2/TRBV6-3,NA
TGTGCCAGCAGCGAGGGGACAGCCATTTCCTACGAGCAGTACTTC,CASSEGTAISYEQYF,TRBJ2-7,NA,TRBV9,TRBD1
TGCGCCAGCAGCCCGCCAGGGGGTATTGGCACAGATACGCAGTATTTT,CASSPPGGIGTDTQYF,TRBJ2-3,NA,TRBV5-1,TRBD1
TGTGCCAGCAGGGACAGGGGTGAAGGCTACGAGCAGTACTTC,CASRDRGEGYEQYF,TRBJ2-7,NA,TRBV2,TRBD1
TGTGCCAGCAGTTTAAGAAAGGACACCACCATTTTAAACTATGGCTACACCTTC,CASSLRKDTTILNYGYTF,TRBJ1-2,NA,TRBV27,NA
TGTGCCAGCAGTCCCGCCCCTACCTCCTACGAGCAGTACTTC,CASSPAPTSYEQYF,TRBJ2-7,NA,TRBV7-9,NA
TGTGCCAGCAGCCCTAGCGGCGGTGAGGAGACCCAGTACTTC,CASSPSGGEETQYF,TRBJ2-5,once,TRBV7-3,TRBD2
TGTGCCAGCAGTTTATCCAGGGCCTACACCTTC,CASSLSRAYTF,TRBJ1-2,NA,TRBV28,NA
TGTGCCTGGAGCTCAAGCCTGGACACCCTGTCCTTC,CAWSSSLDTLSF,TRBJ2-7,few,TRBV30,NA
TGTGCCAGCAGTTTCGGAGCCTCCTACGAGCAGTACTTC,CASSFGASYEQYF,TRBJ2-7,NA,TRBV28,NA
TGTGCCAGCAGCGCCCCCGGACTAGCGGGAGTAACAGATACGCAGTATTTT,CASSAPGLAGVTDTQYF,TRBJ2-3,once,TRBV9,TRBD2
TGTGCCAGCAGCAAGACATCGGCAACTAATGAAAAACTGTTTTTT,CASSKTSATNEKLFF,TRBJ1-4,NA,TRBV7-6,NA
TGCGCCAGCAGCTTGGGGCAGGTTGAATCACCCCTCCACTTT,CASSLGQVESPLHF,TRBJ1-6,few,TRBV5-1,NA
TGTGCCAGCAGTCCCCAGGGACAGCCCTCTGGGGCCAACGTCCTGACTTTC,CASSPQGQPSGANVLTF,TRBJ2-6,NA,TRBV6-6,TRBD1
TGTGCCAGCAGCTTAGAAGGCGGTATCCTTCCCGTGGGGGAGCTGTTTTTT,CASSLEGGILPVGELFF,TRBJ2-2,once,TRBV7-2,NA
TGTGCCTGGAGTGTAACAGGGGGCAACACTGAAGCTTTCTTT,CAWSVTGGNTEAFF,TRBJ1-1,NA,TRBV30,TRBD1
TGTGCCAGTAGTATCCCGACAGGGCAGTTTCAGCCCCAGCATTTT,CASSIPTGQFQPQHF,TRBJ1-5,NA,TRBV19,TRBD1
TGTGCCAGCAGCTTATCCGAGCGGACCACTGAAGCTTTCTTT,CASSLSERTTEAFF,TRBJ1-1,NA,TRBV7-9,NA
TGTGCCAGCAGTTTGTTTAAGGGGGAGACCCAGTACTTC,CASSLFKGETQYF,TRBJ2-5,NA,TRBV12-3/TRBV12-4,NA
TGTGCCAGCAGGGCAGACAGGATCGGGGAGCTGTTTTTT,CASRADRIGELFF,TRBJ2-2,once,TRBV6-5,NA
TGCGCCAGCAGCTTGGCAGGGTTAAACAATGAGCAGTTCTTC,CASSLAGLNNEQFF,TRBJ2-1,NA,TRBV5-1,NA
TGTGCCAGCAGTTCTCGGACAGGGGCGGATGAAAAACTGTTTTTT,CASSSRTGADEKLFF,TRBJ1-4,NA,TRBV6-5,TRBD1
TGTGCCAGCAGTGCCTTGATTGCGGGACAGGGCGTTAATGAGCAGTTCTTC,CASSALIAGQGVNEQFF,TRBJ2-1,NA,TRBV2,TRBD1
TGTGCCAGCAGCCCTATCGGGATAAACTATGGCTACACCTTC,CASSPIGINYGYTF,TRBJ1-2,once,TRBV7-2,NA
TGCGCCAGCAGCTTGGAGTGGACAGGGATGACTGAAGCTTTCTTT,CASSLEWTGMTEAFF,TRBJ1-1,NA,TRBV5-1,TRBD1
TGTGCCAGCAGCTCCGACAGGGGGCGCAACTATGGCTACACCTTC,CASSSDRGRNYGYTF,TRBJ1-2,NA,TRBV7-2,TRBD1
TGTGCCAGCAGTCCCGAGACAGGGAATCAACCCCAGCATTTT,CASSPETGNQPQHF,TRBJ1-5,NA,TRBV2,TRBD1
TGTGCCAGCAGTTTATTACTAGCAGCGAACACCGGGGAGCTGTTTTTT,CASSLLLAANTGELFF,TRBJ2-2,NA,TRBV28,NA
TGCAGCGTCCAGGGGGTCCGGGGTAATGAAAAACTGTTTTTT,CSVQGVRGNEKLFF,TRBJ1-4,NA,TRBV29-1,TRBD1